This is a list of T cell receptor beta chains from one sample in a study of identical twins. Each CDR3 protein gets one entry after TCRdb re-called the 5' RACE reads with MiXCR. The sample has 200,000 to 250,000 distinct CDR3 sequences, around 6.6% seen once; the top ten hold around 3.4%. These data were likewise used in another study, on yellow fever vaccine responses in identical twins.

Sequencing input: memory (CD45RO+) T cells sorted from blood. These receptors originate from a woman aged 18-29 years in good health. Both conserved end residues are part of each CDR3. The D gene is left open where the match is weak. Expanded clones are given a class, and other clones once, few, many or no size at all.

d_call clone_size j_call v_call cdr3_nt cdr3_aa
TRBD2 . TRBJ2-2 TRBV20-1 TGCTGTGCTAGATCTAGCGGGGGGGCGAACACCGGGGAGCTGTTTTTT CCARSSGGANTGELFF
. . TRBJ2-3 TRBV5-1 TGCGCCAGCAGCTTGGATCAGGGGCCCACAGATACGCAGTATTTT CASSLDQGPTDTQYF
. many TRBJ1-2 TRBV3-1 TGTGCCAGCAGCCCCGGGCTGTATGGCTACACCTTC CASSPGLYGYTF
TRBD1 few TRBJ1-5 TRBV28 TGTGCCAGCAGGGACAGGCGACTACTAAGCAATCAGCCCCAGCATTTT CASRDRRLLSNQPQHF
. once TRBJ2-5 TRBV7-6 TGTGCCAGCAGCTTAGATTACTCCCTACAAGAGACCCAGTACTTC CASSLDYSLQETQYF
TRBD1 many TRBJ2-1 TRBV5-1 TGCGCCAGTCGTCCGGGACAGGGGAACTACAATGAGCAGTTCTTC CASRPGQGNYNEQFF
TRBD2 . TRBJ2-5 TRBV5-1 TGCGCCAGCAGCTTTCGGTCTAGCGGGGGACAAGAGACCCAGTACTTC CASSFRSSGGQETQYF
. many TRBJ1-2 TRBV4-1 TGCGCCAGCAGCCAAACAGTGGCGGCCACTAACTATGGCTACACCTTC CASSQTVAATNYGYTF
. few TRBJ2-7 TRBV6-5 TGTGCCAGCAGTTCCCGGAGTGCCGAGCAGTACTTC CASSSRSAEQYF
. few TRBJ2-3 TRBV12-3/TRBV12-4 TGTGCCAGCAGTTTAGTAGGGAACCTCGGGCATACGCAGTATTTT CASSLVGNLGHTQYF
TRBD1 few TRBJ1-1 TRBV11-1 TGTGCCAGCAGCGAAATTGGACAGGTCCGTGAAGGGTTGAACACTGAAGCTTTCTTT CASSEIGQVREGLNTEAFF
. . TRBJ2-2 TRBV3-1 TGTGCCAGCAGCCAAGGAGGTTCCCTGGGGGGGCGCAGCACCGGGGAGCTGTTTTTT CASSQGGSLGGRSTGELFF
TRBD1 few TRBJ2-7 TRBV2 TGTGCCAGCAGGGCAGACAGGGGACAGTACTTC CASRADRGQYF
. many TRBJ1-3 TRBV5-1 TGCGCCAGCAGCTCGGCGGGTTCTGGAAACACCATATATTTT CASSSAGSGNTIYF
TRBD1 . TRBJ2-1 TRBV5-1 TGCGCCAGCAGCAACCGACAGGGGAGAGAGGACAATGAGCAGTTCTTC CASSNRQGREDNEQFF
. . TRBJ2-1 TRBV7-2 TGTGCCAGCAGCTACGACGGAACCCGCCGGTTCTTC CASSYDGTRRFF
. . TRBJ1-1 TRBV2 TGTGCCAGCACCCCAGCGTTGAACACTGAAGCTTTCTTT CASTPALNTEAFF
. . TRBJ2-1 TRBV29-1 TGCAGCGTTGAATTCTCGCGGAACTACAATGAGCAGTTCTTC CSVEFSRNYNEQFF
TRBD2 . TRBJ2-1 TRBV27 TGTGCCAGCACCCCTCGGGGACTAGCGGGTGAGCAGTTCTTC CASTPRGLAGEQFF
. many TRBJ1-1 TRBV5-1 TGCGCCAGCAGCTTGGCAAACGTCCCTGATGGAGCTTTCTTT CASSLANVPDGAFF
. few TRBJ1-2 TRBV3-1 TGTGCCAGCAGCCAAGCTGGAAGGGGTCATGGCTACACCTTC CASSQAGRGHGYTF
. many TRBJ2-6 TRBV3-1 TGTGCCAGCAGCCGAGATAAGGTTGGTCAGGGCGGATCTGGGGCCAACGTCCTGACTTTC CASSRDKVGQGGSGANVLTF
TRBD2 few TRBJ2-7 TRBV12-3/TRBV12-4 TGTGCCAGCAGTTTACGGGCTAGCGGGAGAACCGGTACCTACGAGCAGTACTTC CASSLRASGRTGTYEQYF
TRBD2 many TRBJ2-1 TRBV29-1 TGCAGCGCCATGAGGCGGGAGGTAAATGAGCAGTTCTTC CSAMRREVNEQFF
. . TRBJ1-1 TRBV12-3/TRBV12-4 TGTGCCAGCAGTTCGAGGCCCGGTCTCATCACTGAAGCTTTCTTT CASSSRPGLITEAFF
TRBD2 many TRBJ2-1 TRBV24-1 TGTGCCACCAGTGATTCCCGGCTAGCGGGGTCAAACAATGAGCAGTTCTTC CATSDSRLAGSNNEQFF
. many TRBJ1-2 TRBV5-5 TGTGCCAGCAGCTTGGGGCGGGAGAGAGACTATGGCTACACCTTC CASSLGRERDYGYTF
. few TRBJ2-5 TRBV24-1 TGTGCCACCAGTGATCCACAAAGGGACCAAGAGACCCAGTACTTC CATSDPQRDQETQYF
TRBD1 many TRBJ1-5 TRBV6-1 TGTGCCAGTTTTTCGGGACAGGGAGGCGGCCAGCCCCAGCATTTT CASFSGQGGGQPQHF
. few TRBJ2-6 TRBV28 TGTGCCAGCATCCCTGGGGGAGCAGAACCTGGGGCCAACGTCCTGACTTTC CASIPGGAEPGANVLTF
TRBD1 few TRBJ2-5 TRBV5-6 TGTGCCAGCAGCTTGGCCGGGACAGCAGCCAGGGAGACCCAGTACTTC CASSLAGTAARETQYF
TRBD2 many TRBJ2-2 TRBV3-1 TGTGCCAGCAGAAGGACTAGCGGAAACACCGGGGAGCTGTTTTTT CASRRTSGNTGELFF
. . TRBJ1-1 TRBV29-1 TGCAGCGTCCAGAGGGGGGTCGGGAACACTGAAGCTTTCTTT CSVQRGVGNTEAFF
TRBD2 few TRBJ2-1 TRBV4-1 TGCGCCAGCAGCCCCCTTCTAGCGGGAGAGTACCTGTTCTTC CASSPLLAGEYLFF
. few TRBJ1-2 TRBV12-3/TRBV12-4 TGTGCCAGCAGTCGGGACACAAAAAACTATGGCTACACCTTC CASSRDTKNYGYTF
. many TRBJ2-4 TRBV12-3/TRBV12-4 TGTGCCAGCAGTCGCACAAGGGGGCGGTGGGAGGGAGGCATTCAGTACTTC CASSRTRGRWEGGIQYF
TRBD2 many TRBJ2-1 TRBV27 TGTGCCAGCAGTTTAGAGGGTAGCGGGAGGGCCATTGAGCAGTTCTTC CASSLEGSGRAIEQFF
. . TRBJ1-1 TRBV10-1 TGCGCCAGCAGTGACAGCTTAATGAACACTGAAGCTTTCTTT CASSDSLMNTEAFF
. many TRBJ2-1 TRBV12-3/TRBV12-4 TGTGCCAGCAGCTTACGGAATGAGCAGTTCTTC CASSLRNEQFF
. . TRBJ2-2 TRBV20-1 TGCAGTGCTAGAGATCCCGACAGGACGGGCACCGGGGAGCTGTTTTTT CSARDPDRTGTGELFF
. many TRBJ2-3 TRBV2 TGTGCCAGCAGTGAGGTCCCCGGCGGTACGCAGTATTTT CASSEVPGGTQYF
. . TRBJ2-5 TRBV6-1 TGTGCCAGCTTGAAATCCGGGACGGGGGAAGAGACCCAGTACTTC CASLKSGTGEETQYF
. few TRBJ1-5 TRBV28 TGTGCCAGCAGTACCGGGCGCAGGAGCAATCAGCCCCAGCATTTT CASSTGRRSNQPQHF
TRBD2 many TRBJ2-1 TRBV4-1 TGCGCCAGCAGCCAAGAAAGTAGGCGGGGGGTGGCCCACAATGAGCAGTTCTTC CASSQESRRGVAHNEQFF
. many TRBJ1-2 TRBV5-5 TGTGCCAGCAGCCCCGACAGTGGGGGTTATGGCTACACCTTC CASSPDSGGYGYTF
. . TRBJ2-2 TRBV3-1 TGTGCCAGCAGCCCCCGGCGGAACACCGGGGAGCTGTCTTTT CASSPRRNTGELSF
TRBD2 few TRBJ2-7 TRBV7-6 TGTGCCAGCAGCGGGGGAGGGGAGATGGCCTACGAGCAGTACTTC CASSGGGEMAYEQYF
. few TRBJ1-1 TRBV5-1 TGCGCCAGCAGCTTGGAAGAGCTAGCTTTCTTT CASSLEELAFF
TRBD2 many TRBJ2-2 TRBV20-1 TGCAGTGCTACCACTAGCGGGAGAAGCGGGGAGCTGTTTTTT CSATTSGRSGELFF
. . TRBJ2-5 TRBV24-1 TGTGCCACCAGTGATTCCGCCCCAACTAGAATGAAGACCCAGTACTTC CATSDSAPTRMKTQYF
TRBD2 . TRBJ2-1 TRBV5-5 TGTGCCAGCAGGTTGAGGCAGGCGGGAGGCAATGAGCAGTTCTTC CASRLRQAGGNEQFF
TRBD2 . TRBJ2-1 TRBV5-6 TGTGCCAGCAGCTTGGTCTCGGCTAGCGGGAGGGCCAATGAGCAGTTCTTC CASSLVSASGRANEQFF
. . TRBJ2-3 TRBV5-6 TGTGCCAGCAGCTTGGTGGTAGCCTCAGATACGCAGTATTTT CASSLVVASDTQYF
. . TRBJ1-5 TRBV10-3 TGTGCCATCAGTGCCGTGGGAGAGCCCCAGCATTTT CAISAVGEPQHF
. many TRBJ2-7 TRBV28 TGTGCCAGCCCCCGGACCTCAGACTCCTACGAGCAGTACTTC CASPRTSDSYEQYF
TRBD2 many TRBJ2-3 TRBV6-4 TGTGCCAGCAGTGGACGCGGGGGGGCAGATACGCAGTATTTT CASSGRGGADTQYF
. few TRBJ1-5 TRBV15 TGTGCCACCAGCCCCTCGGAGCGACAGCCCCAGCATTTT CATSPSERQPQHF
TRBD1 many TRBJ2-5 TRBV6-1 TGTGCCAGCCGGACAGGGGGGAGTAGGGAGACCCAGTACTTC CASRTGGSRETQYF
. many TRBJ2-1 TRBV21-1 TGTGCCAGCAGCGCTATATCCGGGGGGGCCCGTTATAATGAGCAGTTCTTC CASSAISGGARYNEQFF
. many TRBJ2-7 TRBV20-1 TGCAGTGCTAGATCCGACTACGAGCAGTACTTC CSARSDYEQYF